What follows are 11 T cell receptor beta chains derived from one specimen sequenced in a study of blood T cell repertoires in COVID-19. The protocol was immunoSEQ multiplex PCR, while the TCRdb copy is restricted to in-frame clones and leaves out a portion. The data hold approximately 160,000 clones, with around 74% observed a single time. Specimen: peripheral blood. The receptors come from a man between 65 and 79 years old with acute or convalescent COVID-19.

This clone was detected a few times. The genes are TRBV11-3 and TRBJ2-7; perhaps TRBD2 as D (7 bases). There are 19 residues in the CDR3. Deletions cut 0 bases from V and 3 bases from J, with 24 bases between. Germline lookup yields CDR1 SGHNT and CDR2 YENEEA. CDR3 DNA sequence: TGTGCCAGCAGCTTAGATCTACGCGTTGGGGGGGCCCACATCTACGAGCAGTACTTC. Its translation is CASSLDLRVGGAHIYEQYF.

This clone was counted between two and nine times. This chain connects TRBV7-2 to TRBJ2-7, with 9 bases lining up with TRBD2. CDR1 is SGHTA and CDR2 is FQGNSA in the germline V gene. Unmatched junction bases numbered 7, after V lost 1 base and J lost 3 bases. The CDR3 is made up of 16 amino acids. CDR3 sequence (DNA): TGTGCCAGCAGCTTAGGGGTAGCGGGAGTGGGCTACGAGCAGTACTTC. This codes for CASSLGVAGVGYEQYF.

J is TRBJ1-4 and V is TRBV6-5, with D uncertain. This CDR3 contains 13 residues. Trimming removed 8 bases at V and 2 bases at J, with 9 bases between. The germline CDR1 and CDR2 sequences are MNHEY and SVGAGI. The CDR3 reads CASFGGTNEKLFF. The CDR3 DNA is TGTGCCAGCTTTGGAGGTACTAATGAAAAACTGTTTTTT.

This sequence joins TRBV2 and TRBJ1-5; D gene uncertain. From germline, CDR1 is SNHLY and CDR2 FYNNEI. This CDR3 is built from 15 residues. V was trimmed by 4 bases and J by 0 bases, leaving 10 bases between them. The DNA for the CDR3 is TGTGCCAGCAGTGGCTTGACAAATAGCAATCAGCCCCAGCATTTT. Translation gives CASSGLTNSNQPQHF.

The gene calls are TRBV11-2 and TRBJ1-2; the match to TRBD1 covers 7 bases. The CDR3 is made up of 16 amino acids. Unmatched junction bases numbered 14, after V lost 5 bases and J lost 5 bases. Germline CDR1 is SGHAT and CDR2 is FQNNGV. Written as DNA, the CDR3 is TGTGCCAGCAGCCCAAACAGGGGCCACTACTCTTATGGCTACACCTTC. Its translation is CASSPNRGHYSYGYTF.

The J gene is TRBJ2-3, the V gene TRBV11-2, with D maybe TRBD1 (6 bases). The V end lost 5 bases, the J end lost 0 bases, and 12 bases lay between the germline ends. The germline gives CDR1 SGHAT, CDR2 FQNNGV. This CDR3 region has 15 residues. The CDR3 region is CASSLRTASTDTQYF. DNA of the CDR3: TGTGCCAGCAGCCTTCGGACAGCTAGCACAGATACGCAGTATTTT.

The V call is TRBV5-4, the J call TRBJ1-1; maybe TRBD1 (5 bases). CDR3 length: 15 amino acids. V lost 0 bases, J lost 2 bases, and 11 bases lay in between. In germline, CDR1 is SGHNT, CDR2 YYREEE (reference sequence). The DNA for the CDR3 is TGTGCCAGCAGCTTGGTCAGGCAGGGAAACACTGAAGCTTTCTTT. Its translation is CASSLVRQGNTEAFF. Full variable domain (missing parts from reference TRBV5-4 and TRBJ1-1): ETGVTQSPTHLIKTRGQQVTLRCSSQSGHNTVSWYQQALGQGPQFIFQYYREEENGRGNFPPRFSGLQFPNYSSELNVNALELDDSALYLCASSLVRQGNTEAFFGQGTRLTVV.

This sequence joins TRBV10-2 and TRBJ2-3; D not resolved. The germline CDR1 and CDR2 sequences are WSHSY and SAAADI. V gave up 2 bases and J gave up 0 bases, with 9 bases separating them. The CDR3 consists of 15 residues. The CDR3 DNA reads TGCGCCAGCAGTGAGCTGTCCGGTAGCACAGATACGCAGTATTTT. It translates to CASSELSGSTDTQYF.

The J gene is TRBJ2-7, the V gene TRBV5-4, with a tentative D call TRBD1 (5 bases). CDR3 size: 14 residues. Germline V lookup: CDR1 SGHNT, CDR2 YYREEE (reference sequence). V was clipped by 0 bases and J by 3 bases, with 10 bases between them. The CDR3 sequence is CASSLVGQNYEQYF. Written as DNA, the CDR3 is TGTGCCAGCAGCTTGGTGGGGCAGAACTACGAGCAGTACTTC.

V is TRBV18 and J is TRBJ1-1; 8 nucleotides line up with TRBD1. Trimming removed 0 bases from V and 6 bases from J; junction bases left unmatched: 6. This CDR3 is built from 15 residues. The germline V gene encodes CDR1 KGHSH and CDR2 LQKENI. Written as DNA, the CDR3 is TGTGCCAGCTCACCACCGACAGGGGTTGTGCCTGAAGCTTTCTTT. Translation gives CASSPPTGVVPEAFF.

The CDR3 sequence is CASQLAALTGELFF. DNA for the CDR3: TGTGCCAGTCAACTAGCGGCCTTGACCGGGGAGCTGTTTTTT. V is TRBV19 and J is TRBJ2-2; TRBD2 matches 8 bases. J gave up 5 bases and V 8 bases, and 7 bases lay outside the gene matches. The length of the CDR3 is 14 residues. Germline CDR1 LNHDA, CDR2 SQIVND (reference sequence).